This T cell receptor beta chain originates from a study of cytomegalovirus exposure and HLA in healthy donors. General study findings and limits: What was likely a sequencing artifact was a cluster of highly shared sequence variants. Reports indicated that the classifier achieved high specificity and sensitivity in diagnosing cytomegalovirus status. Exclusion as indistinguishable affected some V segments, including TRBV6-2 and TRBV6-3.

Use of 60 Vbeta and 13 Jbeta primers characterized the PCR. TCRdb keeps only in-frame clones here, not all; method: immunoSEQ multiplex PCR. This table has about 150,000 clones, about 80% appearing once. The CDR3 is 15 amino acids. After removal of 3 bases from V and 5 bases from J, the junction contained 8 bases not matched to a gene. Germline V gives CDR1 SGHDT, CDR2 YYEEEE. A remark on this clone: Its antigen is still unknown.

This clonotype was obtained from a woman aged 35 to 49 in good health and CMV-seronegative. The sequencing sample was made of PBMCs. V and J are TRBV5-6 and TRBJ1-1; 9 positions agree with TRBD1. CDR3 sequence (DNA): TGTGCCAGCAGCTCCTACCACAGGGGGCGGACTGAAGCTTTCTTT. Its protein is CASSSYHRGRTEAFF.